The 17 T cell receptor beta chains given below trace back to one sample, sequenced in a study of PD-L1 blockade in urothelial cancer. Method: immunoSEQ multiplex PCR; TCRdb's copy keeps in-frame clones and lacks some. The table has 70,000 to 75,000 clones, around 90% seen once. Sequencing was performed on PBMCs, taken around atezolizumab (anti-PD-L1) treatment. The receptor source for this set is a man aged 60 to 69 with urothelial cancer.

The V and J genes are TRBV7-6 and TRBJ2-7; tentative D call: TRBD2 (6 bases). The germline V gene encodes CDR1 SGHVS and CDR2 FNYEAQ. With 4 bases removed from V and 7 bases from J, the gap between germline ends came to 23 bases. This CDR3 has 16 amino acids. The CDR3 here is CASSSRMGSRGNEQYF. The CDR3 DNA sequence: TGTGCCAGCAGCTCCAGGATGGGGTCGCGGGGAAATGAGCAGTACTTC.

This clone was recorded a few times. The CDR3 region has the DNA TGTGCCAGCAGCCTCGGACAGCGCTATGGCTACACCTTC. This sequence encodes CASSLGQRYGYTF. J is TRBJ1-2 and V is TRBV6-6; D is perhaps TRBD1 (6 bases). The germline V gene encodes CDR1 MNHNY and CDR2 SVGAGI (reference sequence). Deletions cut 6 bases from V and 4 bases from J, with 12 bases between. The CDR3 consists of 13 residues.

This chain joins TRBV28 and TRBJ2-7; 10 bases align to TRBD2. This CDR3 comprises 15 residues. Germline assignment: CDR1 MDHEN and CDR2 SYDVKM. J gave up 6 bases and V 2 bases, and 7 bases lay outside the gene matches. The CDR3 protein is CASSLLGLAEGEQYF. In DNA form, the CDR3 reads TGTGCCAGCAGTTTACTAGGACTAGCGGAAGGCGAGCAGTACTTC. The entire variable domain, with the rest obtained from reference TRBV28 and TRBJ2-7, is as follows: DVKVTQSSRYLVKRTGEKVFLECVQDMDHENMFWYRQDPGLGLRLIYFSYDVKMKEKGDIPEGYSVSREKKERFSLILESASTNQTSMYLCASSLLGLAEGEQYFGPGTRLTVT.

The rearrangement uses TRBV19 and TRBJ1-2; 9 positions agree with TRBD1. Germline V gene data show CDR1 as LNHDA and CDR2 as SQIVND (reference sequence). The CDR3 sequence is 15 residues long. V lost 2 bases and J lost 8; bases outside the gene matches: 9. CDR3 amino acids: CASSIRGQGLRGYTF. CDR3 nucleotides: TGTGCCAGTAGTATAAGAGGACAGGGGTTGCGCGGCTACACCTTC.

This chain links TRBV2 with TRBJ1-5; possibly TRBD1 for D (6 bases). Deletions cut 7 bases from V and 7 bases from J, with 14 bases between. The germline V gene encodes CDR1 SNHLY and CDR2 FYNNEI. CDR3 size: 13 residues. The CDR3 sequence: CASKGGAGQPQHF. DNA of the CDR3: TGTGCCAGCAAAGGGGGGGCGGGACAGCCCCAGCATTTT.

The rearrangement uses TRBV2 and TRBJ2-5; TRBD1 matches at 8 bases. The germline V gene has CDR1 SNHLY and CDR2 FYNNEI. The CDR3 extends over 15 amino acids. V lost 3 bases, J lost 2 bases, and 5 bases stayed unmatched. The CDR3 is CASSESGTGQETQYF. The CDR3 DNA follows: TGTGCCAGCAGTGAGTCCGGGACAGGTCAAGAGACCCAGTACTTC.

The chain carries TRBV5-8 and TRBJ1-5, with D maybe TRBD1 (5 bases). Germline CDR1 SGHTS, CDR2 YDEGEE. Trimming took off 0 bases at V and 1 base at J, with 8 bases between the two ends. This CDR3 comprises 15 residues. The CDR3 sequence is CASSLGQSSNQPQHF. The CDR3 DNA sequence: TGTGCCAGCAGCTTGGGACAGTCAAGCAATCAGCCCCAGCATTTT.

The chain carries TRBV2 and TRBJ2-7; 7 bases fit TRBD1. The germline CDR1 and CDR2 sequences are SNHLY and FYNNEI. The CDR3 is 17 residues long. With V trimmed by 7 bases and J by 3 bases, 18 bases remained unmatched. The CDR3 sequence: CASTLETGTSPFYEQYF. For the CDR3, the DNA is TGTGCCAGCACTTTAGAGACAGGGACCTCACCCTTCTACGAGCAGTACTTC. Looking up the rest from reference TRBV2 and TRBJ2-7 gives the full variable domain: EPEVTQTPSHQVTQMGQEVILRCVPISNHLYFYWYRQILGQKVEFLVSFYNNEISEKSEIFDDQFSVERPDGSNFTLKIRSTKLEDSAMYFCASTLETGTSPFYEQYFGPGTRLTVT.

The V gene is TRBV5-1, the J gene TRBJ1-1, with D possibly matching TRBD1 (6 bases). This CDR3 contains 16 residues. The V and J ends lost 6 bases and 1 base respectively, with 19 bases between them. Germline V gene data show CDR1 as SGHRS and CDR2 as YFSETQ. CDR3 in amino acids: CASTLRTGTGNTEAFF. The CDR3 region has the DNA TGCGCCAGCACCCTACGAACAGGGACGGGGAACACTGAAGCTTTCTTT.

The V and J genes are TRBV27 and TRBJ2-1, with 7 positions matching TRBD2. This CDR3 has 15 residues. V lost 8 bases, J lost 3 bases, and 10 bases stayed unmatched. Germline values: CDR1 MNHEY, CDR2 SMNVEV (reference sequence). This chain's CDR3 is CASVSIGGSYNEQFF. Written as DNA, the CDR3 is TGTGCCAGCGTCTCCATCGGGGGGAGCTACAATGAGCAGTTCTTC.

The chain has TRBV29-1 and TRBJ2-7; 12 positions match TRBD1. CDR3 length: 13 amino acids. V lost 3 bases to trimming and J lost 5 bases; unmatched junction nucleotides: 2. Germline assignment: CDR1 SQVTM and CDR2 ANQGSEA. The CDR3 here is CSVEGQGAHEQYF. The DNA for the CDR3 is TGCAGCGTTGAGGGACAGGGGGCCCACGAGCAGTACTTC.

This clone appeared a few times. J is TRBJ1-2 and V is TRBV19; 8 bases map to TRBD1. This CDR3 is 14 amino acids long. V lost 3 bases to trimming and J lost 1 base; unmatched junction nucleotides: 1. Per the germline V gene, CDR1 is LNHDA and CDR2 is SQIVND (reference sequence). CDR3 sequence reads: CASSIDRGNYGYTF. The CDR3 DNA follows: TGTGCCAGTAGTATCGACAGGGGTAACTATGGCTACACCTTC.

V usage is TRBV2 and J usage is TRBJ2-7; D unresolved. Trimming pared 5 bases from V and 3 bases from J, leaving 5 bases between. The CDR3 loop spans 11 amino acids. Germline lookup yields CDR1 SNHLY and CDR2 FYNNEI. The CDR3 region is CASSRSYEQYF. Written as DNA, the CDR3 is TGTGCCAGCAGTCGCAGCTACGAGCAGTACTTC.

The chain combines TRBV28 with TRBJ2-2; tentatively, D is TRBD2 (6 bases). Germline V gene sequence: CDR1 MDHEN, CDR2 SYDVKM. This CDR3 contains 15 residues. V lost 5 bases and J lost 2, with 12 bases in between. The chain's CDR3 is CASSGPGLNTGELFF. CDR3 bases: TGTGCCAGCAGTGGGCCGGGACTTAACACCGGGGAGCTGTTTTTT.

The chain couples TRBV6-6 to TRBJ2-3; 7 positions agree with TRBD2. CDR1 and CDR2 (germline): MNHNY, SVGAGI (reference sequence). J gave up 1 base and V 7 bases, and 11 bases lay outside the gene matches. The CDR3 spans 16 residues. The CDR3 loop reads CASTNGAGVGTDTQYF. The CDR3 DNA follows: TGTGCCAGCACCAACGGGGCGGGGGTCGGCACAGATACGCAGTATTTT.

This CDR3 is CASSFSGTGGGLTQAFF. The DNA for the CDR3 is TGCGCCAGCAGCTTTTCTGGGACAGGGGGCGGATTAACCCAAGCTTTCTTT. The chain recombines TRBV5-1 with TRBJ1-1; 12 bases line up with TRBD1. In germline, CDR1 is SGHRS, CDR2 YFSETQ. The CDR3 extends over 17 amino acids. The V gene end was trimmed by 2 bases and the J gene end by 9 bases; junction bases not matched to a gene: 14.

The rearrangement joins TRBV5-4 to TRBJ2-2; TRBD2 matches at 9 bases. The ends lost 2 bases at V and 7 bases at J; junction bases unmatched: 6. The V gene's germline CDR1 is SGHNT and CDR2 YYREEE (reference sequence). This CDR3 contains 15 residues. CDR3 in DNA: TGTGCCAGCAGCTTAAGAGCGGGAGGACTCGGGGAGCTGTTTTTT. This translates into CASSLRAGGLGELFF. Full variable domain (missing parts from reference TRBV5-4 and TRBJ2-2): ETGVTQSPTHLIKTRGQQVTLRCSSQSGHNTVSWYQQALGQGPQFIFQYYREEENGRGNFPPRFSGLQFPNYSSELNVNALELDDSALYLCASSLRAGGLGELFFGEGSRLTVL.